The rows below give T cell receptor beta chains drawn from one sample of a study of CD8 T cells in ankylosing spondylitis. TCRdb ran MiXCR on the 5' RACE reads and lists one entry per CDR3 protein. This repertoire shows almost 250,000 distinct CDR3 sequences, roughly 32% found once; its top ten account for approximately 4%. Sequenced material: blood, either unsorted or a sorted T cell fraction (not recorded which). The source of these receptors is a male donor with ankylosing spondylitis or in good health (not recorded which). CDR3s include the opening cysteine and the closing phenylalanine or tryptophan. Fields, in order: V gene, J gene, D gene, clone size, CDR3 DNA, CDR3 protein. The D gene is left open where the match is weak. Clone size, where shown, is once, few, many, or a class for clones that have expanded.

TRBV20-1	TRBJ2-3	TRBD2	few	TGCAGTGCTACGCTCTCCTGGGACTACACAGATACGCAGTATTTT	CSATLSWDYTDTQYF
TRBV7-8	TRBJ2-3	NA	NA	TGTGCCAGCACCCAGTCAGATACGCAGTATTTT	CASTQSDTQYF
TRBV11-1	TRBJ2-3	NA	NA	TGTGCCAGCAGCTTAGCGCAGGTACCCGGCGCAGATACGCAGTATTTT	CASSLAQVPGADTQYF
TRBV7-9	TRBJ1-1	TRBD1	NA	TGTGCCAGCAGCGTACAGGGGAACCCTGAAGCTTTCTTT	CASSVQGNPEAFF
TRBV10-3	TRBJ1-6	NA	few	TGTGCCTCGCTCCCGGGACCAAGCTCCTATAATTCACCCCTCCACTTT	CASLPGPSSYNSPLHF
TRBV10-3	TRBJ2-3	NA	many	TGTGCCATCAGTAGCCGGGTTACAGATACGCAGTATTTT	CAISSRVTDTQYF
TRBV28	TRBJ2-4	NA	NA	TGTGCCAGCAGTTTGGCCGGGACTCAACTAGCCAAAAACATTCAGTACTTC	CASSLAGTQLAKNIQYF
TRBV20-1	TRBJ1-1	NA	NA	TGCAGTGCTAGTTACCTTGACACTGAAGCTTTCTTT	CSASYLDTEAFF
TRBV19	TRBJ1-1	TRBD1	once	TGTGCCAGCAACAGGGGGCTGAACACTGAAGCTTTCTTT	CASNRGLNTEAFF
TRBV4-2	TRBJ2-1	TRBD1	few	TGTGCCAGCAGCCAAGCCCGACAGGGGGCGAGTAATGAGCAGTTCTTC	CASSQARQGASNEQFF
TRBV7-3	TRBJ1-5	TRBD1	NA	TGTGCCAGCAGCTCGACAGGGGGTGGTCAGCCCCAGCATTTT	CASSSTGGGQPQHF
TRBV12-3/TRBV12-4	TRBJ1-2	NA	few	TGTGCCAGCAGACTAAGCGGGATTTATGGCTACACCTTC	CASRLSGIYGYTF
TRBV5-5	TRBJ1-2	TRBD1	NA	TGTGCCAGCAGCTCGACACAGGGGGCTAACTATGGCTACACCTTC	CASSSTQGANYGYTF
TRBV7-2	TRBJ2-2	NA	few	TGTGCCAGCAGCTTATATACGAACACCGGGGAGCTGTTTTTT	CASSLYTNTGELFF
TRBV5-5	TRBJ1-2	NA	few	TGTGCCAGCAGCTTGGCGTTGCTGCTTAAGTATGGCTACACCTTC	CASSLALLLKYGYTF
TRBV27	TRBJ1-1	TRBD1	few	TGTGCCAGCAGTTTCGGAACAGGGGGCACTGAAGCTTTCTTT	CASSFGTGGTEAFF
TRBV11-2	TRBJ2-1	NA	NA	TGTGCCAGCAGCGCACTTGAGGTTCCCACCTACAATGAGCAGTTCTTC	CASSALEVPTYNEQFF
TRBV20-1	TRBJ2-7	TRBD1	few	TGCAGTGCTCGCCAGTTAACAGGGGTCCACGAGCAGTACTTC	CSARQLTGVHEQYF
TRBV20-1	TRBJ1-1	NA	NA	TGCAGTGCTAGAGATCGGCGGGAACAGGGTGGGTGGTCTAACTTCTACACTGAAGCTTTCTTT	CSARDRREQGGWSNFYTEAFF
TRBV27	TRBJ2-7	TRBD1	few	TGTGCCAGCAGTTTAAGGGGGCGGCCCTACGAGCAGTACTTC	CASSLRGRPYEQYF
TRBV30	TRBJ2-1	TRBD2	few	TGTGCCTGGAGGGAAGTATCGGGGGGTTGGGGTGAGCAGTTCTTC	CAWREVSGGWGEQFF
TRBV6-1	TRBJ2-7	TRBD2	NA	TGTGCCAGCAGCCGCTCCCGGGGCGGGGGTTACGAGCAGTACTTC	CASSRSRGGGYEQYF
TRBV12-3/TRBV12-4	TRBJ2-1	NA	few	TGTGCCAGCAGGTTAGGCACTGACTACAATGAGCAGTTCTTC	CASRLGTDYNEQFF
TRBV7-9	TRBJ2-5	TRBD1	few	TGTGCCAGCAGCTCTCGACAGGGAACAGAGACCCAGTACTTC	CASSSRQGTETQYF
TRBV20-1	TRBJ2-7	NA	NA	TGCAGTGCTAGAGATGGTCGGGGGCGCAGATACGAGCAGTACTTC	CSARDGRGRRYEQYF
TRBV7-6	TRBJ2-1	TRBD2	few	TGTGCCAGCAGACTACGGACTAGCGGGGACTACAATGAGCAGTTCTTC	CASRLRTSGDYNEQFF
TRBV20-1	TRBJ2-3	TRBD2	few	TGCAGTGCTGAACGCGGGGGTTGGGATACGCAGTATTTT	CSAERGGWDTQYF
TRBV3-1	TRBJ1-2	NA	few	TGTGCCAGCAGCCCTGGACGTACAGGCTACACCTTC	CASSPGRTGYTF
TRBV7-9	TRBJ1-2	NA	NA	TGTGCCAGCAGCTTAGTTACGTGGGGCTATGGCTACACCTTC	CASSLVTWGYGYTF